Each of the 18 T cell receptor beta chains below was sequenced from the same sample in a study of blood T cells in healthy people across ages. Primers used in a second PCR of roughly 6 to 11 cycles were a sample-barcoded 5' primer and a J-beta primer mix. TCRdb passed the 5' RACE reads through MiXCR, listing each CDR3 protein once. The table has about 1.4 million distinct CDR3 sequences, approximately 60% seen once. The sample was blood. The origin of the receptors is a young man in good health.

The V call is TRBV3-1, the J call TRBJ2-3, with 10 nucleotides matching TRBD1. The germline V gene has CDR1 LGHDT and CDR2 YNNKEL (reference sequence). The length of the CDR3 is 16 residues. Losses at the gene ends were 4 bases for V and 6 bases for J; bases not matched to a gene: 10. The CDR3: CASSRVGTGVADTQYF. The DNA for the CDR3 is TGTGCCAGCAGCCGGGTGGGGACAGGGGTTGCGGATACGCAGTATTTT.

V gene TRBV18 combines with J gene TRBJ2-1; tentatively, D is TRBD1 (5 bases). The CDR3 loop spans 14 amino acids. V lost 0 bases and J 7 bases, leaving 10 bases between the germline ends. Germline CDR1 is KGHSH and CDR2 is LQKENI. The CDR3 reads CASSPPAGLNEQFF. In DNA, the CDR3 is TGTGCCAGCTCACCACCGGCAGGGCTTAATGAGCAGTTCTTC.

The chain employs TRBV29-1 and TRBJ1-1; D may be TRBD1 (6 bases). Trimming pared 2 bases from V and 5 bases from J, leaving 18 bases between. Per germline, CDR1 SQVTM and CDR2 ANQGSEA. The CDR3 loop spans 15 amino acids. CDR3 bases: TGCAGCGTTGAAAGGGCACAGGGCACGCGGACTGAAGCTTTCTTT. It translates to CSVERAQGTRTEAFF.

The chain couples TRBV4-1 to TRBJ2-1, with D maybe TRBD1 (5 bases). Trimming took off 0 bases at V and 9 bases at J, with 6 bases between the two ends. This CDR3 spans 12 amino acids. Looked up from germline, CDR1 is MGHRA and CDR2 is YSYEKL. CDR3 in DNA: TGCGCCAGCAGCCAAGATGACAGTGAGCAGTTCTTC. Translation: CASSQDDSEQFF.

The CDR3 loop reads CSAATSADYEQYF. In DNA, the CDR3 is TGCAGTGCTGCGACTAGCGCGGACTACGAGCAGTACTTC. This sequence joins TRBV20-1 and TRBJ2-7, with TRBD2 matching over 8 bases. The trim removed 5 bases at V and 3 bases at J, leaving 6 bases unmatched. Germline CDR1 DFQATT, CDR2 SNEGSKA (reference sequence). The CDR3 sequence is 13 residues long.

This clonotype was found once. The rearrangement uses TRBV6-5 and TRBJ1-1; the D gene is possibly TRBD1 (6 bases). V gave up 7 bases and J gave up 11 bases, with 14 bases separating them. The CDR3 is 11 amino acids. The germline V gene encodes CDR1 MNHEY and CDR2 SVGAGI. CDR3 bases: TGTGCCAGCACCCAAAGGGGGTTGGCTTTCTTT. It codes for CASTQRGLAFF.

The V gene is TRBV5-1, the J gene TRBJ2-1, with TRBD2 matching 10 bases. This CDR3 has 15 amino acids. V shed 0 bases, J shed 10 bases, and the junction held 7 bases outside the gene matches. Germline CDR1 reads SGHRS; CDR2 reads YFSETQ. The CDR3 region is CASSLVAGGHREQFF. CDR3 coding DNA: TGCGCCAGCAGCTTGGTAGCGGGGGGTCACAGAGAGCAGTTCTTC.

This clonotype occurred a few times. J is TRBJ2-7 and V is TRBV20-1; 7 nucleotides match TRBD2. Germline-derived CDR1 and CDR2 are DFQATT and SNEGSKA (reference sequence). V lost 6 bases to trimming and J lost 3 bases; unmatched junction nucleotides: 14. This CDR3 region has 15 residues. Written as DNA, the CDR3 is TGCAGTGCGAGCCCCGAGGCGGGAGAAAACTACGAGCAGTACTTC. The encoded protein is CSASPEAGENYEQYF.

The V call is TRBV7-2, the J call TRBJ1-2, with D uncertain. Germline assignment: CDR1 SGHTA and CDR2 FQGNSA. The CDR3 totals 14 residues. V lost 5 bases and J lost 2, with 12 bases in between. CDR3 nucleotide sequence: TGTGCCAGCAGCCTGCCGGTTACCAACTATGGCTACACCTTC. It specifies CASSLPVTNYGYTF. The variable domain in full, completed from reference TRBV7-2 and TRBJ1-2, reads GAGVSQSPSNKVTEKGKDVELRCDPISGHTALYWYRQSLGQGLEFLIYFQGNSAPDKSGLPSDRFSAERTGGSVSTLTIQRTQQEDSAVYLCASSLPVTNYGYTFGSGTRLTVV.

This clonotype was picked up one time. This rearrangement joins TRBV25-1 to TRBJ2-7; a possible D gene is TRBD1 (6 bases). The germline gives CDR1 MGHDK, CDR2 SYGVNS. V was pared by 8 bases and J by 6 bases, with 17 bases between. The CDR3 consists of 13 residues. The CDR3 sequence is CASGYATGSEQYF. The CDR3 nucleotides are TGTGCCAGCGGATACGCTACAGGGAGCGAGCAGTACTTC.

This clonotype was recorded once. The chain uses TRBV10-2 and TRBJ1-2; TRBD1 agrees at 9 bases. The CDR3 length is 16 residues. Germline V gene data show CDR1 as WSHSY and CDR2 as SAAADI. V dropped 0 bases and J dropped 8; count of bases not matched to a gene: 10. CDR3 DNA sequence: TGCGCCAGCAGTGAGTCGAGAGCAGGGACAGGGAACGGCTACACCTTC. This gives the protein CASSESRAGTGNGYTF.

The genes are TRBV10-2 and TRBJ1-4; tentative D call: TRBD1 (5 bases). Between the trimmed V and J ends, which lost 4 bases and 8 bases, there was a span of 11 bases. This CDR3 contains 13 residues. In germline, CDR1 is WSHSY, CDR2 SAAADI. The CDR3 DNA follows: TGCGCCAGCAGTGGCGGGACGCTCGAAAAACTGTTTTTT. Translated, it gives CASSGGTLEKLFF.

The chain combines TRBV9 with TRBJ2-3; no clear D gene. Between the trimmed V and J ends, which lost 3 bases and 3 bases, there was a span of 14 bases. CDR3 length: 15 residues. Germline CDR1 and CDR2: SGDLS and YYNGEE. CDR3 region: CASSGPFPKTDTQYF. The DNA of the CDR3 is TGTGCCAGCAGCGGCCCCTTCCCTAAGACAGATACGCAGTATTTT.

The chain uses TRBV10-3 and TRBJ2-1; 7 bases align to TRBD1. CDR1 is ENHRY and CDR2 is SYGVKD in the germline V gene. CDR3 length: 14 amino acids. The V and J ends lost 6 bases and 1 base, in that order; junction bases with no gene match: 3. The CDR3 nucleotides are TGTGCCATCAGCAGGGACAGTTCCTACAATGAGCAGTTCTTC. Its protein is CAISRDSSYNEQFF.

V gene TRBV4-1 combines with J gene TRBJ1-2; D uncertain. With 0 bases removed from V and 3 bases from J, the gap between germline ends came to 23 bases. This CDR3 has 19 amino acids. Germline V CDR1 and CDR2: MGHRA, YSYEKL. The CDR3: CASSQDQVEWRVPDYGYTF. In nucleotides, the CDR3 is TGCGCCAGCAGCCAAGATCAAGTAGAGTGGAGGGTCCCAGACTATGGCTACACCTTC.

This clonotype came up a few times. The chain employs TRBV4-1 and TRBJ1-2, with TRBD1 matching over 8 bases. With 2 bases clipped from V and 7 bases from J, the junction kept 9 bases outside the gene matches. The CDR3 contains 15 residues. CDR1 is MGHRA and CDR2 is YSYEKL in the germline V gene. For the CDR3, the DNA is TGCGCCAGCAGCCAATTGGACAGGGATATTGGTGGCTACACCTTC. Its protein product is CASSQLDRDIGGYTF.

J is TRBJ2-7 and V is TRBV4-1; D may correspond to TRBD1 or TRBD2 (5 bases each). Per germline, CDR1 MGHRA and CDR2 YSYEKL. V shed 4 bases and J shed 4 bases, with 14 bases lying between them. The CDR3 is 14 amino acids. The CDR3: CASSPGDGTYEQYF. CDR3 sequence (DNA): TGCGCCAGCAGCCCCGGGGACGGAACGTACGAGCAGTACTTC.

This chain uses TRBV14 with TRBJ2-1, with a weak D call TRBD1 (6 bases). The CDR3 sequence is 13 residues long. Germline loops: CDR1 SGHDN, CDR2 FVKESK. V was trimmed by 0 bases and J by 14 bases, leaving 14 bases between them. CDR3 residues: CASSQDYPQGKFF. The CDR3 DNA reads TGTGCCAGCAGCCAAGATTATCCCCAGGGGAAGTTCTTC. Full variable domain (remainder filled in from reference TRBV14 and TRBJ2-1): EAGVTQFPSHSVIEKGQTVTLRCDPISGHDNLYWYRRVMGKEIKFLLHFVKESKQDESGMPNNRFLAERTGGTYSTLKVQPAELEDSGVYFCASSQDYPQGKFFGPGTRLTVL.